The 18 T cell receptor beta chains presented below share a single source sample, sequenced in a study of kidney transplant recipient with SARS-CoV-2 infection. TCRdb analysed the reads with MiXCR anew, one entry per CDR3 protein. The sample has 200,000 to 300,000 distinct CDR3 sequences, around 26% seen once. The sample in question was a blood sample, obtained at baseline and on roughly day 120 from a kidney transplant recipient. The receptor set was obtained from a male patient between 25 and 39 years old who had COVID-19 and was a kidney transplant recipient. A share of the T cells may be of graft donor origin.

This clonotype was seen many times. The V and J genes are TRBV6-6 and TRBJ1-1, with 11 bases lining up with TRBD1. Germline values: CDR1 MNHNY, CDR2 SVGAGI (reference sequence). V dropped 5 bases and J dropped 2; count of bases not matched to a gene: 10. The length of the CDR3 is 17 residues. CDR3 residues: CASSRGQGGLINTEAFF. The CDR3 DNA reads TGTGCCAGCAGTCGGGGACAGGGGGGTCTAATAAACACTGAAGCTTTCTTT.

Points on this clonotype: A much larger clone differs from this one at a single base, so this may be a read error. V gene TRBV29-1 combines with J gene TRBJ2-5; 10 nucleotides align to TRBD2. Germline lookup yields CDR1 SQVTM and CDR2 ANQGSEA. The CDR3 has 14 amino acids. The CDR3: CSFTPLAGEEAQYF. The CDR3, as DNA: TGCAGCTTCACCCCTCTAGCGGGAGAAGAGGCCCAGTACTTC.

This clonotype was found once. This clone may be a read error of a much larger clone one base away. CDR3 residues: CSVEDGQGTSGLDSEQFF. CDR3 coding DNA: TGCAGCGTTGAAGATGGGCAAGGGACTAGCGGACTAGACAGTGAGCAGTTCTTC. The chain links TRBV29-1 to TRBJ2-1, with 11 bases fitting TRBD2. V shed 0 bases, J shed 9 bases, and the junction held 16 bases outside the gene matches. Germline CDR1 SQVTM, CDR2 ANQGSEA. CDR3 length: 18 residues.

This clonotype was observed once. A much larger clone lies one base from this, so it may be a read error. The chain couples TRBV20-1 to TRBJ2-2; 8 bases line up with TRBD2. Germline loops: CDR1 DFQATT, CDR2 SNEGSKA (reference sequence). The CDR3 is 15 residues long. The CDR3 spells CSARIAGKNTRELFF. The DNA of the CDR3 is TGCAGTGCTAGAATAGCGGGGAAGAACACCAGGGAGCTGTTTTTT.

About this clonotype: Being one base from a much bigger clone, this may be a read error. J is TRBJ2-7 and V is TRBV27; no clear D gene. Looked up from germline, CDR1 is MNHEY and CDR2 is SMNVEV (reference sequence). There are 13 residues in the CDR3. The CDR3, as DNA: TGTGCCAACAGTTTTTCTGCCTCCTACGAGCAGTACTTC. This gives the protein CANSFSASYEQYF.

The chain carries TRBV2 and TRBJ2-1; TRBD2 aligns across 12 bases. The germline gives CDR1 SNHLY, CDR2 FYNNEI. Trimming removed 9 bases from V and 10 bases from J; junction bases left unmatched: 7. CDR3 size: 13 residues. DNA of the CDR3: TGTGCCAGTAGGACTAGCGGGATTCCGGAGCAGTTCTTC. Its protein product is CASRTSGIPEQFF.

This chain connects TRBV6-5 to TRBJ2-3, with 9 bases matching TRBD2. This CDR3 contains 19 residues. V lost 0 bases and J lost 0; bases outside the gene matches: 10. Germline V CDR1 and CDR2: MNHEY, SVGAGI. The CDR3 is CASSYSFGGTSGSTDTQYF. For the CDR3, the DNA is TGTGCCAGCAGTTACTCGTTCGGGGGAACTAGCGGGAGCACAGATACGCAGTATTTT.

This chain joins TRBV10-1 and TRBJ2-1; D assignment may be TRBD1 or TRBD2 (5 bases each). The V end was cut by 4 bases, the J end by 5 bases, with 18 bases between. Germline-derived CDR1 and CDR2 are WNHNN and SYGVQD (reference sequence). This CDR3 comprises 16 residues. This chain's CDR3 is CASSATGLLGDNEQFF. DNA of the CDR3: TGCGCCAGCAGTGCCACAGGTCTACTCGGGGACAATGAGCAGTTCTTC.

The rearrangement links TRBV30 to TRBJ1-2, with D uncertain. The ends were cut back, 8 bases at V and 4 bases at J, with 26 bases in the middle. Germline loops: CDR1 GTSNPN, CDR2 SVGIG (reference sequence). CDR3 length equals 16 residues. The CDR3 loop reads CARFNERYRKTYGYTF. As DNA, the CDR3 is TGTGCCCGGTTTAATGAGCGTTATAGGAAGACCTATGGCTACACCTTC.

This clonotype occurred many times. The chain employs TRBV6-2 or TRBV6-3 and TRBJ1-5, with TRBD1 as a possible D gene (5 bases). The germline CDR1 and CDR2 sequences are MNHEY and SVGEGT. V gave up 8 bases and J gave up 3 bases, with 14 bases separating them. The CDR3 is 14 residues long. The CDR3 DNA follows: TGTGCCAGCGTGGGGGACGGGTACAATCAGCCCCAGCATTTT. Protein sequence: CASVGDGYNQPQHF.

This clonotype was recorded at least ten times. V is TRBV28 and J is TRBJ1-1; no definite D call. V was pared by 6 bases and J by 0 bases, with 14 bases between. Germline V lookup: CDR1 MDHEN, CDR2 SYDVKM. The CDR3 is 15 amino acids. CDR3 nucleotides: TGTGCCAGCAGCCCCACCCCCGGTATGAACACTGAAGCTTTCTTT. The encoded protein is CASSPTPGMNTEAFF.

There are many counts of this clonotype. This chain links TRBV27 with TRBJ2-1; possible D gene TRBD1, 6 bases. Trimming took 4 bases from V and 0 from J, leaving 10 bases between them. This CDR3 comprises 15 residues. The germline gives CDR1 MNHEY, CDR2 SMNVEV (reference sequence). CDR3 sequence: CASSSRGGSYNEQFF. DNA for the CDR3: TGTGCCAGCAGTTCCAGAGGGGGCTCCTACAATGAGCAGTTCTTC.

This clonotype was detected ten times or more. This chain joins TRBV5-1 and TRBJ2-6, with TRBD1 identical over 9 bases. Losses at the gene ends were 3 bases for V and 0 bases for J; bases not matched to a gene: 4. The CDR3 spans 17 residues. Germline CDR1 SGHRS, CDR2 YFSETQ. CDR3 in amino acids: CASSSGTGHSGANVLTF. CDR3 bases: TGCGCCAGCAGCTCCGGGACAGGGCACTCTGGGGCCAACGTCCTGACTTTC.

This clonotype was found many times. The CDR3 bases are TGTGCCAGCAGCTTAGGGGGACAGGGGTCCGGGGAGCTGTTTTTT. It specifies CASSLGGQGSGELFF. The rearrangement links TRBV7-2 to TRBJ2-2, with 10 bases identical to TRBD1. The CDR3 totals 15 residues. V trimming: 1 base; J trimming: 6 bases; junction bases outside the gene matches: 2. Germline CDR1 is SGHTA and CDR2 is FQGNSA. Together with reference TRBV7-2 and TRBJ2-2, the CDR3 gives the full variable domain: GAGVSQSPSNKVTEKGKDVELRCDPISGHTALYWYRQSLGQGLEFLIYFQGNSAPDKSGLPSDRFSAERTGGSVSTLTIQRTQQEDSAVYLCASSLGGQGSGELFFGEGSRLTVL.

This clonotype has only a few counts. The genes are TRBV18 and TRBJ2-6, with 8 nucleotides matching TRBD1. This CDR3 is 18 amino acids long. Germline CDR1 KGHSH, CDR2 LQKENI. V gave up 2 bases and J gave up 0 bases; unmatched junction bases: 6. The CDR3 bases are TGTGCCAGCTCACCAGGAGGACAGGGAAGCTCTGGGGCCAACGTCCTGACTTTC. This sequence encodes CASSPGGQGSSGANVLTF. Variable domain in full (rest from reference TRBV18 and TRBJ2-6): NAGVMQNPRHLVRRRGQEARLRCSPMKGHSHVYWYRQLPEEGLKFMVYLQKENIIDESGMPKERFSAEFPKEGPSILRIQQVVRGDSAAYFCASSPGGQGSSGANVLTFGAGSRLTVL.

This clonotype was seen ten or more times. The chain couples TRBV19 to TRBJ1-4, with 10 bases fitting TRBD1. J was trimmed by 11 bases and V by 7 bases; bases with no gene match: 10. The CDR3 runs to 14 residues. The germline gives CDR1 LNHDA, CDR2 SQIVND (reference sequence). The CDR3 region has the DNA TGTGCCAGTATAGGGACAGGGGAAACGGAGAAACTGTTTTTT. Translating it yields CASIGTGETEKLFF.

Worth noting for this clonotype: This may stem from a read error, because a much larger clone lies one nucleotide away. The J gene is TRBJ1-2, the V gene TRBV6-2 or TRBV6-3; no reliable D call. The length of the CDR3 is 17 residues. Germline lookup yields CDR1 MNHEY and CDR2 SVGEGT. The CDR3 nucleotides are TGTACCAGCAGTGTTGTAACCTGCATCGGAAAGACCTATGGCTACACCTTC. Translated, it gives CTSSVVTCIGKTYGYTF.

Points on this clonotype: A read error may explain this, as a much larger clone is one base away. The V call is TRBV10-1, the J call TRBJ1-3; D ambiguous. The V gene lost 0 bases and the J gene lost 7 bases, with 19 bases spanning the gap. Germline V gene data show CDR1 as WNHNN and CDR2 as SYGVQD (reference sequence). CDR3 size: 17 residues. The CDR3 bases are TGCGCCAGCAGTGAGTCTAAACCGGCGGACTTCTCGAACACCATATATTTT. This gives the protein CASSESKPADFSNTIYF.